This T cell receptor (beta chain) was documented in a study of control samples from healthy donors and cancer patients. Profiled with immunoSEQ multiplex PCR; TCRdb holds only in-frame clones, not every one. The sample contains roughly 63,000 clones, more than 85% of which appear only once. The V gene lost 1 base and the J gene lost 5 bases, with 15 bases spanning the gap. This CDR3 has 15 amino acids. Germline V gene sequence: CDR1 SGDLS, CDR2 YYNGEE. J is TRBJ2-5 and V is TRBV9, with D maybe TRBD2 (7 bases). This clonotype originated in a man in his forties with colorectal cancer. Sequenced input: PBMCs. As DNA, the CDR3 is TGTGCCAGCAGCGTACGTGGGGGGGCCGTGGAGACCCAGTACTTC. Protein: CASSVRGGAVETQYF.